This entry lists 3 T cell receptor beta chains sequenced from one sample in a study of T cell responses to AZD1222 COVID-19 vaccine. Clones were sequenced by immunoSEQ multiplex PCR, and TCRdb holds only the in-frame ones, with some missing. Here the sample spans 110,000 to 150,000 clones, approximately 90% being singletons. Material: peripheral blood, obtained on day 0 of AZD1222 vaccination. All receptors derive from an adult in good health.

This chain uses TRBV5-5 with TRBJ2-3; the match to TRBD1 covers 7 bases. The CDR3 is made up of 19 amino acids. The germline V gene has CDR1 SGHKS and CDR2 YYEKEE (reference sequence). V dropped 0 bases and J dropped 0; count of bases not matched to a gene: 13. CDR3 protein: CASSLGLFGGQSSTDTQYF. The CDR3 DNA sequence: TGTGCCAGCAGCTTGGGGTTATTTGGGGGACAGTCTAGCACAGATACGCAGTATTTT.

The V and J genes are TRBV11-2 and TRBJ2-5; the match to TRBD1 covers 9 bases. This CDR3 is 14 amino acids long. V trimming: 5 bases; J trimming: 2 bases; junction bases outside the gene matches: 3. The germline CDR1 and CDR2 sequences are SGHAT and FQNNGV. The CDR3 sequence is CASSLGQGQETQYF. DNA of the CDR3: TGTGCCAGCAGCCTAGGACAGGGGCAAGAGACCCAGTACTTC.

This chain links TRBV7-2 with TRBJ2-7; TRBD2 matches 11 bases. The germline CDR1 and CDR2 sequences are SGHTA and FQGNSA. The length of the CDR3 is 14 residues. Trimming removed 3 bases from V and 4 bases from J; junction bases left unmatched: 2. The CDR3 nucleotides read TGTGCCAGCAGCTTGGGACTAGCGGTGTACGAGCAGTACTTC. Translation gives CASSLGLAVYEQYF. The entire variable domain, with the rest obtained from reference TRBV7-2 and TRBJ2-7, is as follows: GAGVSQSPSNKVTEKGKDVELRCDPISGHTALYWYRQSLGQGLEFLIYFQGNSAPDKSGLPSDRFSAERTGGSVSTLTIQRTQQEDSAVYLCASSLGLAVYEQYFGPGTRLTVT.